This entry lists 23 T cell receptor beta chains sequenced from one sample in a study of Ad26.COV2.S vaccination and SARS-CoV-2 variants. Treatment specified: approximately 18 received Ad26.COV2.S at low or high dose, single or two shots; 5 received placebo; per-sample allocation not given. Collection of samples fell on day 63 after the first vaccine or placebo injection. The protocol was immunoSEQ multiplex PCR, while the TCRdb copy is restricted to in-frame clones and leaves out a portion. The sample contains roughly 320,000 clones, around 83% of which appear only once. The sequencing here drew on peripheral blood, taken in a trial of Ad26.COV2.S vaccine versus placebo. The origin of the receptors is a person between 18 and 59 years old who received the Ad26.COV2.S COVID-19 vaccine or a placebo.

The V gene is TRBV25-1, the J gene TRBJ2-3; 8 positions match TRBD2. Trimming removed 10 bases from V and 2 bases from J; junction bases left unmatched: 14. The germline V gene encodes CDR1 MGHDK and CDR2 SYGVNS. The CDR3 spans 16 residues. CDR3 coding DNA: TGTGCCACCTCACGGGGGGGGCAGGGGTTCACAGATACGCAGTATTTT. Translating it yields CATSRGGQGFTDTQYF.

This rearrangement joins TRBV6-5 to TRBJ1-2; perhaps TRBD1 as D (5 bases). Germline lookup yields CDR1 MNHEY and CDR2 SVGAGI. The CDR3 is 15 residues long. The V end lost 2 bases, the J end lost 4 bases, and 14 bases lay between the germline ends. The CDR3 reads CASSYGEEGIYGYTF. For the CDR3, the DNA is TGTGCCAGCAGTTACGGGGAAGAGGGGATCTATGGCTACACCTTC.

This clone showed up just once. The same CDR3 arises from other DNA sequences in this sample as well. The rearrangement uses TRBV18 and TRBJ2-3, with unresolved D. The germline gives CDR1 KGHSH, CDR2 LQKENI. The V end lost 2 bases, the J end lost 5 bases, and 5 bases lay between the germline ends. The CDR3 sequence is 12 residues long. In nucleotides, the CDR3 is TGTGCCAGCTCACCAAAAGGAGATACGCAGTATTTT. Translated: CASSPKGDTQYF.

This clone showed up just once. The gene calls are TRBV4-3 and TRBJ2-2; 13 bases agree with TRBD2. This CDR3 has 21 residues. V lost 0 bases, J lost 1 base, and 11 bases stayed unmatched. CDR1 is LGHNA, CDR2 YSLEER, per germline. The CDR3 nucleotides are TGCGCCAGCAGCCAAGAAAGGGGACTAGCGGGGCACAGAATGAACACCGGGGAGCTGTTTTTT. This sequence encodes CASSQERGLAGHRMNTGELFF.

The CDR3 protein is CASSQDSNSGNTIYF. CDR3 DNA: TGTGCCAGCAGCCAAGATTCCAACTCTGGAAACACCATATATTTT. The chain is built from TRBV4-2 and TRBJ1-3, with D hard to call. The germline V gene has CDR1 LGHNA and CDR2 YNFKEQ. CDR3 size: 15 residues. Deletions cut 0 bases from V and 0 bases from J, with 6 bases between.

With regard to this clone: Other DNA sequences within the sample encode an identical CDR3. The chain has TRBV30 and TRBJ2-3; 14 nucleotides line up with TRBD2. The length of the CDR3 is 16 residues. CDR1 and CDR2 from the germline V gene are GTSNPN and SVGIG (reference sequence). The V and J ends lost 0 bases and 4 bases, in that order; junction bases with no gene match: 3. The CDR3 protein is CAWSVGLAGGADTQYF. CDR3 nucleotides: TGTGCCTGGAGTGTAGGACTAGCGGGGGGAGCAGATACGCAGTATTTT.

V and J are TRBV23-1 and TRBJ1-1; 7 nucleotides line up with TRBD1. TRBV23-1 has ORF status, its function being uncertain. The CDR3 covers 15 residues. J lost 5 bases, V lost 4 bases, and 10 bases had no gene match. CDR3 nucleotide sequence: TGCGCCAGCAGTCCCCTGAACAGGGGTGGGACTGAAGCTTTCTTT. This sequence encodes CASSPLNRGGTEAFF.

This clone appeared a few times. CDR3 sequence: CASNGGGAYNEQFF. The CDR3 DNA reads as TGTGCCAGCAACGGCGGGGGGGCATACAATGAGCAGTTCTTC. The chain combines TRBV2 with TRBJ2-1, with 9 positions matching TRBD2. Trimming removed 7 bases from V and 4 bases from J; junction bases left unmatched: 5. Per germline, CDR1 SNHLY and CDR2 FYNNEI. The CDR3 length is 14 residues.

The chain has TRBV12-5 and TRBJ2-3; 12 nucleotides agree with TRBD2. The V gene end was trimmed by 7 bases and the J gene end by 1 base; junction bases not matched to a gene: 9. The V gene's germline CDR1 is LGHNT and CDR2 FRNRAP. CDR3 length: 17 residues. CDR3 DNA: TGTGCTAGTGCCAACGGGACTAGCGGGTCCCGCACAGATACGCAGTATTTT. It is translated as CASANGTSGSRTDTQYF.

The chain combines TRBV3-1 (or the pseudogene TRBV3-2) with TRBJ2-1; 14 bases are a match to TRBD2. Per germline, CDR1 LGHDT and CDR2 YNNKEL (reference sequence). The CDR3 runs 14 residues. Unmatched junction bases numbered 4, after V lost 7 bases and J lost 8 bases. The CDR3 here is CASKTSGGAHEQFF. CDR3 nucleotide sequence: TGTGCCAGCAAGACTAGCGGGGGGGCCCATGAGCAGTTCTTC.

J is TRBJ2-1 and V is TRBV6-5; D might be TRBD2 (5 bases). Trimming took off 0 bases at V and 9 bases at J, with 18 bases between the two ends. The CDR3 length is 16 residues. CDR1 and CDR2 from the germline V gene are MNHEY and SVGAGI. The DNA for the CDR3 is TGTGCCAGCAGTTACTCGATGTCGGCGGGTGGCGGTGAGCAGTTCTTC. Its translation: CASSYSMSAGGGEQFF.

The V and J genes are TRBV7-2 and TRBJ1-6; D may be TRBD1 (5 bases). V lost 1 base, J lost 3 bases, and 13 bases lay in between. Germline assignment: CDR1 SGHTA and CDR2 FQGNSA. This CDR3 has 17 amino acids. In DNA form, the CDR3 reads TGTGCCAGCAGCTTAGGTGGTGTAGGGGACTATAATTCACCCCTCCACTTT. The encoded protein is CASSLGGVGDYNSPLHF.

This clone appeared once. The CDR3 protein is CASSLGAGGLNNEQFF. CDR3 coding DNA: TGCGCCAGCAGCTTGGGGGCAGGGGGATTGAACAATGAGCAGTTCTTC. The chain recombines TRBV5-1 with TRBJ2-1; the match to TRBD1 covers 7 bases. This CDR3 is built from 16 residues. Looked up from germline, CDR1 is SGHRS and CDR2 is YFSETQ. Losses at the gene ends were 0 bases for V and 5 bases for J; bases not matched to a gene: 8.

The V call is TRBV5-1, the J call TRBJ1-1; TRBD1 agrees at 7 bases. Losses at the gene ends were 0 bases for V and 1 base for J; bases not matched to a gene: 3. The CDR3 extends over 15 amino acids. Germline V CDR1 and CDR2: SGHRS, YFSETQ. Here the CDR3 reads CASSLVPGGNTEAFF. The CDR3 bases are TGCGCCAGCAGCTTGGTTCCAGGGGGGAACACTGAAGCTTTCTTT.

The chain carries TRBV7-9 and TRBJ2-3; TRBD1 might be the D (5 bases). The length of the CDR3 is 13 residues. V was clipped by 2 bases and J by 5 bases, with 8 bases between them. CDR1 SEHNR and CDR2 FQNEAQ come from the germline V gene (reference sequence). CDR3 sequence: CASSLWGGDTQYF. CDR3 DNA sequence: TGTGCCAGCAGCTTATGGGGCGGAGATACGCAGTATTTT. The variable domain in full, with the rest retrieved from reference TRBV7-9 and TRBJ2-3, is DTGVSQNPRHKITKRGQNVTFRCDPISEHNRLYWYRQTLGQGPEFLTYFQNEAQLEKSRLLSDRFSAERPKGSFSTLEIQRTEQGDSAMYLCASSLWGGDTQYFGPGTRLTVL.

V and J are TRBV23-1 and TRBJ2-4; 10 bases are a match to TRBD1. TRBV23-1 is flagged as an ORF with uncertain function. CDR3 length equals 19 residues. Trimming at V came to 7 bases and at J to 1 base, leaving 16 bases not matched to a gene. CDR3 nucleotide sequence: TGCGCCAGCATCATCCAGTGGGGACAGGGGTGTGCGGCCAAAAACATTCAGTACTTC. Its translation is CASIIQWGQGCAAKNIQYF.

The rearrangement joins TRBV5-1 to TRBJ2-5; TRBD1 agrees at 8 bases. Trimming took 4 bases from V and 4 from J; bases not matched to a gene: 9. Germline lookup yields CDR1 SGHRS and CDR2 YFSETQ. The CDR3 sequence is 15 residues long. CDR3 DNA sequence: TGCGCCAGCAGCACCCTAGGACAGGGCGGAGAGACCCAGTACTTC. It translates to CASSTLGQGGETQYF.

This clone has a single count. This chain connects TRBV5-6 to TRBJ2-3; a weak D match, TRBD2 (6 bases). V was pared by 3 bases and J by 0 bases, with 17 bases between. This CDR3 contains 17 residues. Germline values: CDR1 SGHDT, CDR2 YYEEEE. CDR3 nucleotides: TGTGCCAGCAGCTACCCCGGGACTTATGCTAGCACAGATACGCAGTATTTT. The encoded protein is CASSYPGTYASTDTQYF.

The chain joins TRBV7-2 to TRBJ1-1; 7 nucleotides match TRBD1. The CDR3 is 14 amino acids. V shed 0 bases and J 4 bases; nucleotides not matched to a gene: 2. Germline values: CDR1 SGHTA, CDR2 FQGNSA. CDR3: CASSLARGGTEAFF. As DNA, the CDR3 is TGTGCCAGCAGCTTAGCCAGGGGGGGCACTGAAGCTTTCTTT.

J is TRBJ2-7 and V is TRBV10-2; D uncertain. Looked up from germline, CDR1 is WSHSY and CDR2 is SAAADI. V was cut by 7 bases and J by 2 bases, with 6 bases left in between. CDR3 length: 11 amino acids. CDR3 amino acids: CASTETYEQYF. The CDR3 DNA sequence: TGCGCCAGCACGGAGACCTACGAGCAGTACTTC.

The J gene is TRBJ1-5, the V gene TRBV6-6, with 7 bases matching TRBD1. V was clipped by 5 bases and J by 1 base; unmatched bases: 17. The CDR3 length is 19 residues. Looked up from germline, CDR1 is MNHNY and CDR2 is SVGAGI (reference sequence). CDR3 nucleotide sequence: TGTGCCAGCAGTCCTATTGTCCCGGGACAGCACCTAAGCAATCAGCCCCAGCATTTT. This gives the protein CASSPIVPGQHLSNQPQHF.

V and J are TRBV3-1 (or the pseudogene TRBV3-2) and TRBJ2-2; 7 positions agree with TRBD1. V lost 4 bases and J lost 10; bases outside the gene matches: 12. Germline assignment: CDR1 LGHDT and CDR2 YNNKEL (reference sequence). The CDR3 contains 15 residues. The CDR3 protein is CASSRMTGLVEELFF. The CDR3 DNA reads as TGTGCCAGCAGCCGAATGACAGGGCTGGTTGAGGAGCTGTTTTTT.

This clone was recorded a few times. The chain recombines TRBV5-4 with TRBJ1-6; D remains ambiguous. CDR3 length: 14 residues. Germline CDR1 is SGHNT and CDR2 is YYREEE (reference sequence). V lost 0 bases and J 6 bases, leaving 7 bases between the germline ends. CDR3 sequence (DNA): TGTGCCAGCAGCTTGGCAGGAACTAATTCACCCCTCCACTTT. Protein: CASSLAGTNSPLHF.